Listed below are T cell receptor beta chains from one sample, sequenced in a study of blood T cell repertoires in COVID-19. TCRdb keeps only in-frame clones here, not all; method: immunoSEQ multiplex PCR. This sample has 140,000 to 150,000 clones; about 88% occur once, and the top ten carry about 2.5%. Material for sequencing was peripheral blood. Every receptor here comes from a human donor with COVID-19, enrolled during active disease. The donor label of this sample is uncertain. Both conserved end residues are part of each CDR3. Fields, in order: V gene, J gene, CDR3 protein.

v_gene: TRBV5-4; j_gene: TRBJ2-7; CDR3aa: CASSFIRQADEQYF
v_gene: TRBV7-9; j_gene: TRBJ1-6; CDR3aa: CASSHDAGDSPLHF
v_gene: TRBV5-1; j_gene: TRBJ2-3; CDR3aa: CASSPGLAGGGSDTQYF
v_gene: TRBV6-1; j_gene: TRBJ1-5; CDR3aa: CASSEPTGHGQPQHF
v_gene: TRBV9; j_gene: TRBJ2-7; CDR3aa: CASSVGNEASYEQYF
v_gene: TRBV29-1; j_gene: TRBJ1-1; CDR3aa: CSVRTGATEAFF
v_gene: TRBV18; j_gene: TRBJ1-5; CDR3aa: CASSPSQGFDFVYQPQHF
v_gene: TRBV11-1; j_gene: TRBJ2-2; CDR3aa: CASSLQGGEGELFF
v_gene: TRBV5-4; j_gene: TRBJ1-1; CDR3aa: CASSWTAENTEAFF
v_gene: TRBV12-5; j_gene: TRBJ2-7; CDR3aa: CASGLVGQFHYEQYF
v_gene: TRBV9; j_gene: TRBJ1-1; CDR3aa: CASSPTTGGTEAFF
v_gene: TRBV7-9; j_gene: TRBJ1-2; CDR3aa: CASSLAGSNYGYTF
v_gene: TRBV9; j_gene: TRBJ1-4; CDR3aa: CASSAAGRQPSNEKLFF
v_gene: TRBV5-6; j_gene: TRBJ2-2; CDR3aa: CASSFWGLATGELFF
v_gene: TRBV25-1; j_gene: TRBJ1-4; CDR3aa: CASSELGHRNEKLFF
v_gene: TRBV5-1; j_gene: TRBJ1-1; CDR3aa: CASSLAQGTEAFF
v_gene: TRBV7-6; j_gene: TRBJ2-7; CDR3aa: CASSLAQGLGGEQYF
v_gene: TRBV27; j_gene: TRBJ1-1; CDR3aa: CASSWDRGDTEAFF
v_gene: TRBV10-3; j_gene: TRBJ2-1; CDR3aa: CAIILASGSVSSYNEQFF
v_gene: TRBV11-2; j_gene: TRBJ1-4; CDR3aa: CASSLLETTNEKLFF